A selection of T cell receptor beta chains follows, all from one sample in a study of blood T cell repertoires in COVID-19. This table comes from immunoSEQ multiplex PCR, and its TCRdb copy is limited to in-frame clones, with some not included. The sample records fewer than 400,000 clones, 80% to 90% being singletons. Sequencing was performed on PBMCs or T cells enriched from blood (not recorded which). The receptors derive from a man under 40 who had recovered from COVID-19. CDR3s leave out the opening cysteine and the closing phenylalanine or tryptophan. Where a row states a size, it is once, few, many or the class of an expanded clone; other rows omit it.

V gene	J gene	clone size	CDR3 protein
TRBV5-5	TRBJ1-6	few	ASGGSPLH
TRBV19	TRBJ2-1	NA	ASSRFRSGIEQF
TRBV6-5	TRBJ2-7	few	ASSYFGGREPEQY
TRBV6-5	TRBJ2-5	NA	ASSLAGALDTQY
TRBV3-1/TRBV3-2	TRBJ2-3	once	ASSQGTLAGSITDTQY
TRBV6-5	TRBJ2-7	NA	ASSYGHSEQY
TRBV5-8	TRBJ1-5	once	ASSSQGSNQPQH
TRBV24-1	TRBJ2-1	NA	ATSDLGTGRYNEQF
TRBV7-9	TRBJ2-2	NA	ASSSPGTGREYGELF
TRBV19	TRBJ1-2	once	ASSMDRGNGYT
TRBV5-6	TRBJ1-2	NA	ASSIEAYGYT
TRBV5-1	TRBJ2-7	NA	ASSLVPTGMAEQY
TRBV4-1	TRBJ2-7	NA	ASSPYWPPDSLSYEQY
TRBV7-9	TRBJ2-7	NA	ASSWTGEQY
TRBV6-5	TRBJ2-5	once	ASTRGWQETQY
TRBV19	TRBJ1-2	NA	ASWDRGLVGYT
TRBV6-6	TRBJ1-4	NA	ASSRTGEKLF
TRBV5-1	TRBJ1-2	once	ASRRTGDRGGYGYT
TRBV27	TRBJ1-2	few	ASSPDRKLRGYT
TRBV24-1	TRBJ1-2	once	ATSDQGRGYT
TRBV4-1	TRBJ2-7	once	ASSQDSPGGRGQY
TRBV5-1	TRBJ2-3	NA	ASSLGGEDTQY
TRBV19	TRBJ1-2	NA	ASSLTGGAGGYT
TRBV7-9	TRBJ1-2	NA	ASSQAVNGYT
TRBV29-1	TRBJ2-7	NA	SVVPGQGGVEQY
TRBV6-6	TRBJ1-2	NA	ASSYSPTGGDYGYT
TRBV11-2	TRBJ2-7	NA	ASSSGGTYEQY
TRBV12-3/TRBV12-4	TRBJ2-7	few	ASSFGTQYEQY
TRBV6-5	TRBJ1-6	NA	ASRASAPLH
TRBV7-9	TRBJ2-7	NA	ASSLASAGDEQY
TRBV19	TRBJ2-1	NA	ASSIASGNEQF
TRBV7-9	TRBJ2-2	NA	ASSQGQGYTGELF
TRBV4-1	TRBJ2-2	NA	ASSQTPSSPTVGELF
TRBV6-8	TRBJ2-7	NA	ASSSADSYEQY
TRBV21-1	TRBJ2-3	NA	ASSKTPRKGPGTQY
TRBV18	TRBJ2-1	NA	ASSPLPDNEQF
TRBV2	TRBJ2-1	NA	ASSKDRNEQF
TRBV3-1/TRBV3-2	TRBJ1-2	few	ASSAYRVGYT
TRBV6-7	TRBJ1-5	few	PWLLQGGQPQH
TRBV9	TRBJ2-5	NA	ASSTGTSGGETQY
TRBV5-1	TRBJ1-1	NA	ASSGRTGNTEAF
TRBV18	TRBJ1-5	NA	ASSPLGTGADQPQH
TRBV2	TRBJ2-7	NA	ASSETSYEQY
TRBV3-1/TRBV3-2	TRBJ2-1	NA	ASSHTSGGALGQF
TRBV28	TRBJ2-7	NA	ASSLWQGYEQY
TRBV4-1	TRBJ2-7	NA	ASSQFSSWSSYEQY
TRBV4-1	TRBJ2-2	NA	ASSQGAQGPNTGELF
TRBV15	TRBJ2-1	NA	ATSRVGAGVYNEQF
TRBV7-9	TRBJ2-7	NA	ASSPRDMGPFYEQY
TRBV16	TRBJ2-1	NA	ASSHPVRGMGEQF
TRBV5-5	TRBJ1-2	NA	ASSFGRQVANYGYT
TRBV6-5	TRBJ2-2	NA	ASSQSRDRGGLF
TRBV7-2	TRBJ1-4	NA	ASSFERNNEKLF
TRBV29-1	TRBJ1-1	NA	SVLGRRMNTEAF
TRBV4-1	TRBJ2-3	NA	ASSQDHLLAGHSDTQY
TRBV19	TRBJ2-7	NA	ASSILPGTGPYEQY
TRBV27	TRBJ1-4	NA	ASSSGQGRVFNEKLF
TRBV12-3/TRBV12-4	TRBJ1-2	NA	ASSYGQRGYT
TRBV2	TRBJ2-5	NA	ASSEASGLIQETQY